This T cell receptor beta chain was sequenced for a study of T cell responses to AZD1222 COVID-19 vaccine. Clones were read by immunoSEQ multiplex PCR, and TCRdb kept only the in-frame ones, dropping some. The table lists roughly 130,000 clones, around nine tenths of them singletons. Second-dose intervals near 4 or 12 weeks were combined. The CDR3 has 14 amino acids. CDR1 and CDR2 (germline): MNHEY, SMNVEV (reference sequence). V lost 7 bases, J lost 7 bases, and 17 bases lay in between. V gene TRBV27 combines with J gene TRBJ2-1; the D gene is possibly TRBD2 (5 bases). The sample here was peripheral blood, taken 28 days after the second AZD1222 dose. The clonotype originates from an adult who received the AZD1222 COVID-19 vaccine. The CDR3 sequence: CASTPAGPWNEQFF. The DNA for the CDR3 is TGTGCCAGCACCCCGGCGGGCCCATGGAATGAGCAGTTCTTC.